The 17 T cell receptor beta chains below were found in one sample sequenced in a study of T cells in Graves' hyperthyroidism and ophthalmopathy. Amplification of TCR beta CDR3 regions used RNA as the template. First-round RT-PCR of the TCR CDR3 relied on the HTBI primer set. TCRdb re-called the multiplex PCR reads through MiXCR, storing one row per CDR3 protein. The sample shows some 600,000 distinct CDR3 sequences, 11% to 15% of them seen only once. The specimen sequenced was blood. These receptor sequences come from a woman aged 25 to 39 with Graves' hyperthyroidism that later progressed to Graves' ophthalmopathy.

Comment on this clonotype: Sequence at one end of the junction differs from germline and may be a read error. The CDR3 coding sequence is TGCGCCAGCAGCAAACACCGGGACAGGAGGTCCCTTTTCTCCTACGAGCAGTACTTC. It encodes CASSKHRDRRSLFSYEQYF. The chain uses TRBV6-1 and TRBJ2-7, with TRBD1 identical over 8 bases. From germline, CDR1 is MNHNS and CDR2 SASEGT. This CDR3 is built from 19 residues.

This clonotype was picked up many times. The gene calls are TRBV10-3 and TRBJ1-4; no firm D call. The CDR3 has 13 amino acids. The germline CDR1 and CDR2 sequences are ENHRY and SYGVKD. V shed 0 bases and J shed 8 bases, with 7 bases lying between them. CDR3 sequence: CAISESSPEKLFF. CDR3 coding DNA: TGTGCCATCAGTGAGTCGTCTCCCGAAAAACTGTTTTTT.

This clonotype was seen repeatedly, ten times or more. The chain recombines TRBV7-3 with TRBJ2-7; TRBD2 matches at 11 bases. V gave up 5 bases and J gave up 2 bases; unmatched junction bases: 2. Germline V gene data show CDR1 as SGHTA and CDR2 as FQGTGA. The CDR3 contains 14 residues. CDR3 in amino acids: CASSTSGGAYEQYF. The CDR3 nucleotides are TGTGCCAGCAGCACTAGCGGGGGAGCCTACGAGCAGTACTTC.

This clonotype was detected ten times or more. This chain uses TRBV20-1 with TRBJ2-2, with TRBD2 matching 7 bases. The trim removed 3 bases at V and 1 base at J, leaving 5 bases unmatched. The germline gives CDR1 DFQATT, CDR2 SNEGSKA (reference sequence). The CDR3 consists of 15 residues. CDR3 protein: CSARSGMENTGELFF. CDR3 bases: TGCAGTGCTAGGAGCGGGATGGAGAACACCGGGGAGCTGTTTTTT.

The table lists this clonotype with many counts. The chain has TRBV28 and TRBJ2-1, with a weak D call TRBD2 (6 bases). CDR1 is MDHEN, CDR2 SYDVKM, per germline. V shed 6 bases and J shed 1 base, with 16 bases lying between them. The CDR3 spans 16 residues. CDR3 region: CASRSRAGESYNEQFF. The DNA for the CDR3 is TGTGCCAGCAGATCACGAGCGGGCGAATCCTACAATGAGCAGTTCTTC.

This clonotype was detected only a few times. The CDR3 region is CSAPGLVNRPQETQYF. The CDR3 DNA is TGCAGTGCCCCGGGACTAGTGAATCGCCCACAAGAGACCCAGTACTTC. The gene calls are TRBV20-1 and TRBJ2-5, with 8 nucleotides matching TRBD2. Germline V gene data show CDR1 as DFQATT and CDR2 as SNEGSKA (reference sequence). Unmatched junction bases numbered 14, after V lost 6 bases and J lost 2 bases. The length of the CDR3 is 16 residues.

Ten or more counts support this clonotype. The V gene is TRBV10-3, the J gene TRBJ1-2; D unresolved. The length of the CDR3 is 14 residues. The germline V and J ends were trimmed by 0 bases and 8 bases, with 13 bases remaining between them. The germline CDR1 and CDR2 sequences are ENHRY and SYGVKD. The CDR3 DNA follows: TGTGCCATCAGTGAGTCGGAGGTGGCGAAGGGCTACACCTTC. This gives the protein CAISESEVAKGYTF.

This clonotype was picked up many times. The chain is built from TRBV30 and TRBJ2-5; the match to TRBD2 covers 8 bases. J lost 4 bases, V lost 3 bases, and 4 bases had no gene match. Germline CDR1 GTSNPN, CDR2 SVGIG (reference sequence). CDR3 size: 13 residues. The CDR3 bases are TGTGCCTGGAGCCGGGGGGGGGGAGAGACCCAGTACTTC. Amino acids: CAWSRGGGETQYF.

This clonotype was detected many times. The chain uses TRBV7-8 and TRBJ1-1, with a possible D match to TRBD1 (5 bases). The CDR3 covers 17 residues. With 1 base removed from V and 1 base from J, the gap between germline ends came to 16 bases. Germline V gives CDR1 SGHVS, CDR2 FQNEAQ. CDR3 nucleotide sequence: TGTGCCAGCAGCTTAGTTCATAGACAGATAGAGAACACTGAAGCTTTCTTT. This translates into CASSLVHRQIENTEAFF. Looking up the rest from reference TRBV7-8 and TRBJ1-1 gives the full variable domain: GAGVSQSPRYKVAKRGQDVALRCDPISGHVSLFWYQQALGQGPEFLTYFQNEAQLDKSGLPSDRFFAERPEGSVSTLKIQRTQQEDSAVYLCASSLVHRQIENTEAFFGQGTRLTVV.

This clonotype has ten or more counts. V and J are TRBV28 and TRBJ1-4, with unresolved D. V lost 8 bases and J lost 8, with 12 bases in between. The length of the CDR3 is 12 residues. CDR1 is MDHEN and CDR2 is SYDVKM in the germline V gene. The CDR3, as DNA: TGTGCCAGCGGCGTACGGGGAGAAAAACTGTTTTTT. It encodes CASGVRGEKLFF.

This clonotype occurred many times. The V call is TRBV18, the J call TRBJ2-5; D uncertain. CDR1 KGHSH and CDR2 LQKENI come from the germline V gene. The CDR3 covers 13 residues. Trimming left V 0 bases short and J 5 bases short, with 7 bases between. This chain's CDR3 is CASSPPVMETQYF. The CDR3 DNA reads as TGTGCCAGCTCACCACCAGTTATGGAGACCCAGTACTTC.

About this clonotype itself: One end of the junction varies from germline; a read error may be responsible. The V gene is TRBV6-1, the J gene TRBJ2-3; the D gene is possibly TRBD1 (5 bases). The germline V gene has CDR1 MNHNS and CDR2 SASEGT. CDR3 size: 15 residues. The CDR3 region has the DNA TGTGCCAGCAGTGAAGGCAGGGAAGACACAGGTACGCAGTATTTT. This encodes CASSEGREDTGTQYF.

This chain connects TRBV20-1 to TRBJ1-2; TRBD1 aligns across 7 bases. V gave up 6 bases and J gave up 7 bases; unmatched junction bases: 2. Germline V CDR1 and CDR2: DFQATT, SNEGSKA (reference sequence). There are 10 residues in the CDR3. CDR3 DNA sequence: TGCAGTGCCCCAGGGGGTGGCTACACCTTC. Translating it yields CSAPGGGYTF.

This clonotype showed up many times. The chain employs TRBV28 and TRBJ2-1; D is unclear. Trimming pared 2 bases from V and 7 bases from J, leaving 18 bases between. Germline lookup yields CDR1 MDHEN and CDR2 SYDVKM. CDR3 size: 16 residues. In nucleotides, the CDR3 is TGTGCCAGCAGTTTAGAAATTTATACACAAGGGAATGAGCAGTTCTTC. Translation gives CASSLEIYTQGNEQFF. The full variable domain, completed using reference TRBV28 and TRBJ2-1, is DVKVTQSSRYLVKRTGEKVFLECVQDMDHENMFWYRQDPGLGLRLIYFSYDVKMKEKGDIPEGYSVSREKKERFSLILESASTNQTSMYLCASSLEIYTQGNEQFFGPGTRLTVL.

This clonotype was seen ten or more times. The rearrangement uses TRBV19 and TRBJ1-5, with 7 bases fitting TRBD1. Per the germline V gene, CDR1 is LNHDA and CDR2 is SQIVND (reference sequence). The J segment lost 5 bases and the V segment lost 6 bases, leaving 4 bases of the junction unmatched. The CDR3 consists of 13 residues. CDR3 sequence (DNA): TGTGCCAGTAGCGACAGGGACCATCAGCCCCAGCATTTT. Translating gives CASSDRDHQPQHF.

This clonotype was counted ten times or more. The rearrangement uses TRBV29-1 and TRBJ2-7; perhaps TRBD2 as D (5 bases). The ends were cut back, 5 bases at V and 2 bases at J, with 13 bases in the middle. Germline CDR1 and CDR2: SQVTM and ANQGSEA. The CDR3 is made up of 13 amino acids. CDR3 residues: CSVLVEGPYEQYF. The CDR3 coding sequence is TGCAGCGTTCTGGTCGAGGGTCCCTACGAGCAGTACTTC.

This clonotype was counted many times. This chain connects TRBV7-3 to TRBJ2-5, with TRBD2 matching over 7 bases. CDR3 length equals 16 residues. Germline lookup yields CDR1 SGHTA and CDR2 FQGTGA. V lost 2 bases, J lost 1 base, and 7 bases stayed unmatched. The CDR3 DNA follows: TGTGCCAGCAGCTTAGCGGGAGTGGGGCCCCAAGAGACCCAGTACTTC. It yields the protein CASSLAGVGPQETQYF.